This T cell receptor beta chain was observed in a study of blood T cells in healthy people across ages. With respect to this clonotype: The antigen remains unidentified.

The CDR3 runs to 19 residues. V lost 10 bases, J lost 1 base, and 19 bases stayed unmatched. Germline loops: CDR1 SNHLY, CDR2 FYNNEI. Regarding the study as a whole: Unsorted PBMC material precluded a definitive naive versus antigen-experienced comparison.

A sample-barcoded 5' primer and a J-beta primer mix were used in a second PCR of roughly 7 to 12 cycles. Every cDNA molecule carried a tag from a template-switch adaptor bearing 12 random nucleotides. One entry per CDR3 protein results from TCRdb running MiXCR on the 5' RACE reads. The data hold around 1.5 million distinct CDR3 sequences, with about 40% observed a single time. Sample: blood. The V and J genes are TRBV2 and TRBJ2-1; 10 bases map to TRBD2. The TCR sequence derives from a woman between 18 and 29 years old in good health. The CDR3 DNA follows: TGTGCCATCGATAGTTTTTTCCCGGGACTAGCGAAATCCTACAATGAGCAGTTCTTC. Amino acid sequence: CAIDSFFPGLAKSYNEQFF.